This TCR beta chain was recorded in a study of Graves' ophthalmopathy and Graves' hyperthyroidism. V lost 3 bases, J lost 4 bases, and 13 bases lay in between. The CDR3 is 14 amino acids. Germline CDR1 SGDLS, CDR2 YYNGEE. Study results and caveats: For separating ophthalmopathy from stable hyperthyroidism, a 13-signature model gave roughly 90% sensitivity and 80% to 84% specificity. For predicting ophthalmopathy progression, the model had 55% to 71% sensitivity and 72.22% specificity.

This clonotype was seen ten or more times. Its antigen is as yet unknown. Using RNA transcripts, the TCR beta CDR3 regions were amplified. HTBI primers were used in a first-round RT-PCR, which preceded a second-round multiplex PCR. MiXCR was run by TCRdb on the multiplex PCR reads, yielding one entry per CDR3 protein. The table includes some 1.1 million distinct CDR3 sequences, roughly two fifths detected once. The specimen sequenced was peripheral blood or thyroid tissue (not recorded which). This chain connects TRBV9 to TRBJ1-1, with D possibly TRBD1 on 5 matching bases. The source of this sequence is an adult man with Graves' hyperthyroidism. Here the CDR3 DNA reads TGTGCCAGCAGCGGGGGAGGGGTCAGCACTGAAGCTTTCTTT. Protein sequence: CASSGGGVSTEAFF.